The TCR beta chain under discussion was sequenced for a study of PD-1 blockade in classical Hodgkin lymphoma. The CDR3 extends over 13 amino acids. The germline V gene encodes CDR1 ENHRY and CDR2 SYGVKD. J was trimmed by 5 bases and V by 6 bases; bases with no gene match: 5. The data were produced by immunoSEQ multiplex PCR, yet TCRdb's version contains in-frame clones alone and is incomplete. The sample holds roughly 25,000 clones; roughly 80% are singletons and the top ten take roughly 6.7%. This clone was counted a single time. Autologous stem cell transplantation was followed by relapse in every patient, and brentuximab vedotin exposure varied.

This TCR was recovered from a human donor with classical Hodgkin lymphoma. This chain connects TRBV10-3 to TRBJ2-3; 7 nucleotides line up with TRBD2. The sample in question was peripheral blood mononuclear cells (PBMCs), obtained at baseline. CDR3 in amino acids: CAIRGLAVDTQYF. The CDR3 DNA is TGTGCCATCAGGGGCCTAGCGGTAGATACGCAGTATTTT.